This TCR beta chain was captured in a study of OX40 agonist ivuxolimab in advanced cancers. Study in general: People in dose escalation had one of these cancers: hepatocellular carcinoma, melanoma, renal cell or head and neck cancer. Therapy given before enrollment (anti-PD-1, anti-PD-L1 or anti-CTLA-4) was allowed, and 40% to 45% had some. Three dose-escalation patients had partial responses: one with hepatocellular carcinoma and two with cutaneous melanoma.

Sequencing was performed with immunoSEQ multiplex PCR; in TCRdb, only in-frame clones are kept and a portion is missing. In the table there are about 58,000 clones, around 90% of which are singletons. Germline CDR1 reads MNHNS; CDR2 reads SASEGT. The CDR3 contains 14 residues. Germline trimming cut 7 bases from V and 3 bases from J; bases unmatched to any gene: 7. Autoimmune disease history or systemic immunosuppression was exclusionary. This clonotype was obtained from an adult with an advanced solid tumor such as melanoma, head and neck, liver or kidney cancer. The chain combines TRBV6-1 with TRBJ2-7, with 9 nucleotides matching TRBD2. The specimen was CD4+ or CD8+ T cells sorted from blood, collected in a trial of the OX40 agonist ivuxolimab. The chain's CDR3 is CASTRLAGIYEQYF. The CDR3 region has the DNA TGTGCCAGCACCCGTCTAGCGGGGATCTACGAGCAGTACTTC.